Following are 11 T cell receptor beta chains from one sample sequenced in a study of blood T cell repertoires in COVID-19. Assay used: immunoSEQ multiplex PCR; TCRdb lists only in-frame clones, some missing. The data hold around 57,000 clones, with 90% observed a single time. The sequenced material came from peripheral blood. These receptors originate from a man aged 45-60 years with acute or convalescent COVID-19.

V is TRBV27 and J is TRBJ2-7; a possible D gene is TRBD2 (6 bases). This CDR3 contains 13 residues. CDR1 is MNHEY, CDR2 SMNVEV, per germline (reference sequence). V was pared by 5 bases and J by 4 bases, with 12 bases between. The CDR3 sequence is CASSISRGYEQYF. As DNA, the CDR3 is TGTGCCAGCAGTATTTCCCGGGGGTACGAGCAGTACTTC.

This clone was detected only once. The V call is TRBV6-5, the J call TRBJ1-2, with D possibly matching TRBD1 (5 bases). The germline CDR1 and CDR2 sequences are MNHEY and SVGAGI. This CDR3 comprises 13 residues. V was clipped by 6 bases and J by 2 bases, with 10 bases between them. The CDR3 is CASRPPGNYGYTF. The DNA for the CDR3 is TGTGCCAGCAGGCCTCCAGGGAACTATGGCTACACCTTC.

V gene TRBV18 combines with J gene TRBJ1-2; 9 bases fit TRBD1. CDR1 is KGHSH, CDR2 LQKENI, per germline. Trimming at V came to 4 bases and at J to 7 bases, leaving 4 bases not matched to a gene. The CDR3 runs to 13 residues. CDR3 amino acids: CASSRDRETGYTF. DNA of the CDR3: TGTGCCAGCTCACGGGACAGGGAGACTGGCTACACCTTC.

The chain couples TRBV13 to TRBJ1-3; D call uncertain. Trimming removed 3 bases from V and 7 bases from J, with 13 bases in between. There are 14 residues in the CDR3. Germline CDR1 is PRHDT and CDR2 is FYEKMQ (reference sequence). The CDR3 loop is CASSFDDSPNTIYF. In DNA, the CDR3 is TGTGCCAGCAGCTTTGATGACTCGCCGAACACCATATATTTT. Together with reference TRBV13 and TRBJ1-3, the CDR3 gives the full variable domain: AAGVIQSPRHLIKEKRETATLKCYPIPRHDTVYWYQQGPGQDPQFLISFYEKMQSDKGSIPDRFSAQQFSDYHSELNMSSLELGDSALYFCASSFDDSPNTIYFGEGSWLTVV.

This chain joins TRBV2 and TRBJ1-4; 7 nucleotides line up with TRBD1. J was trimmed by 8 bases and V by 6 bases; bases with no gene match: 12. The CDR3 consists of 15 residues. Germline CDR1 is SNHLY and CDR2 is FYNNEI. The CDR3, as DNA: TGTGCCAGCAGACGAGACAGGGCCGATGGGGAAAAACTGTTTTTT. Amino acid sequence: CASRRDRADGEKLFF.

The rearrangement links TRBV9 to TRBJ1-2, with TRBD1 matching over 10 bases. After removal of 0 bases from V and 5 bases from J, the junction contained 1 base not matched to a gene. The CDR3 extends over 14 amino acids. Per the germline V gene, CDR1 is SGDLS and CDR2 is YYNGEE. CDR3 in amino acids: CASSVGQGAYGYTF. In DNA, the CDR3 is TGTGCCAGCAGCGTAGGACAGGGGGCTTATGGCTACACCTTC. The variable domain in full, with the rest retrieved from reference TRBV9 and TRBJ1-2, is DSGVTQTPKHLITATGQRVTLRCSPRSGDLSVYWYQQSLDQGLQFLIQYYNGEERAKGNILERFSAQQFPDLHSELNLSSLELGDSALYFCASSVGQGAYGYTFGSGTRLTVV.

J is TRBJ2-3 and V is TRBV29-1; 10 bases fit TRBD1. V lost 5 bases, J lost 3 bases, and 5 bases stayed unmatched. Germline V gene lookup returns CDR1 SQVTM and CDR2 ANQGSEA. The CDR3 is 14 amino acids. CDR3 amino acids: CSVTRDRGTDTQYF. For the CDR3, the DNA is TGCAGCGTTACCCGGGACAGGGGAACAGATACGCAGTATTTT.

V gene TRBV7-6 combines with J gene TRBJ2-4; unclear D gene. CDR1 and CDR2 from the germline V gene are SGHVS and FNYEAQ. Deletions cut 5 bases from V and 0 bases from J, with 14 bases between. CDR3 length equals 16 residues. The CDR3 reads CASSASRNLAKNIQYF. The CDR3 DNA follows: TGTGCCAGCAGCGCCTCTAGGAATCTAGCCAAAAACATTCAGTACTTC.

The rearrangement uses TRBV6-1 and TRBJ2-5; 8 bases are shared with TRBD2. Germline CDR1 reads MNHNS; CDR2 reads SASEGT. Trimming took 3 bases from V and 7 from J; bases not matched to a gene: 10. The CDR3 is 15 residues long. The CDR3 sequence: CASSESAGGMGTQYF. DNA for the CDR3: TGTGCCAGCAGTGAGTCTGCGGGGGGCATGGGGACCCAGTACTTC.

J is TRBJ1-2 and V is TRBV19; D is perhaps TRBD1 (6 bases). V lost 7 bases and J lost 4, with 10 bases in between. Germline V gives CDR1 LNHDA, CDR2 SQIVND (reference sequence). This CDR3 has 12 residues. The DNA of the CDR3 is TGTGCCAGTACCGGACAGCCCTATGGCTACACCTTC. It encodes CASTGQPYGYTF.

V is TRBV27 and J is TRBJ2-1, with D perhaps matching TRBD2 (5 bases). This CDR3 comprises 14 residues. Per germline, CDR1 MNHEY and CDR2 SMNVEV (reference sequence). V lost 5 bases, J lost 3 bases, and 11 bases lay in between. CDR3 loop: CASSHLGLYNEQFF. CDR3 in DNA: TGTGCCAGCAGTCACCTAGGACTCTACAATGAGCAGTTCTTC.